Listed below are T cell receptor beta chains from one sample, sequenced in a study of radiotherapy plus CTLA-4 blockade in lung cancer. Only in-frame clones appear in the TCRdb table, and some are missing; sequencing was by immunoSEQ multiplex PCR. The table shows 25,000 to 35,000 clones, with about 78% occurring only once. Sequenced here: peripheral blood, sampled from a patient treated with radiotherapy plus ipilimumab. Receptors originate from a human donor with non-small cell lung cancer who had stable disease on radiotherapy plus ipilimumab. Each CDR3 is given with its conserved first and last residue.

j_call: TRBJ2-5
v_call: TRBV19
cdr3_aa: CASSLQAQETQYF

j_call: TRBJ2-1
v_call: TRBV10-3
cdr3_aa: CAITQDRFNEQFF

j_call: TRBJ1-2
v_call: TRBV30
cdr3_aa: CAWNIAGVYTF

j_call: TRBJ2-7
v_call: TRBV2
cdr3_aa: CASSSATGTGLRGGPYEQYF

j_call: TRBJ1-1
v_call: TRBV27
cdr3_aa: CASSLFDGVVEAFF

j_call: TRBJ1-3
v_call: TRBV7-2
cdr3_aa: CASSLARLGNTIYF

j_call: TRBJ1-4
v_call: TRBV6-5
cdr3_aa: CASTPRPGLGKLFF

j_call: TRBJ1-1
v_call: TRBV6-5
cdr3_aa: CASSLGDRRNTEAFF

j_call: TRBJ2-7
v_call: TRBV27
cdr3_aa: CASSFLSGGPSYEQYF

j_call: TRBJ2-3
v_call: TRBV2
cdr3_aa: CASSSGYTDTQYF

j_call: TRBJ1-3
v_call: TRBV28
cdr3_aa: CASSPTGTTGNTIYF

j_call: TRBJ2-3
v_call: TRBV5-1
cdr3_aa: CASSLVAGVVDTQYF

j_call: TRBJ1-1
v_call: TRBV27
cdr3_aa: CASSLAAGTGGTEAFF

j_call: TRBJ2-7
v_call: TRBV5-5
cdr3_aa: CASSLQQTSYEQYF

j_call: TRBJ1-2
v_call: TRBV25-1
cdr3_aa: CASTPRGGSYGYTF

j_call: TRBJ1-2
v_call: TRBV6-6
cdr3_aa: CASSSQGVYGYTF

j_call: TRBJ2-3
v_call: TRBV7-6
cdr3_aa: CASSRTSGQGGGTQYF

j_call: TRBJ1-2
v_call: TRBV18
cdr3_aa: CASSPPGLNYGYTF

j_call: TRBJ1-2
v_call: TRBV7-3
cdr3_aa: CASSLRLGTTLTNYGYTF

j_call: TRBJ1-1
v_call: TRBV5-1
cdr3_aa: CASSLAGYTEAFF

j_call: TRBJ2-1
v_call: TRBV6-5
cdr3_aa: CASSYGFVSSYNEQFF

j_call: TRBJ2-5
v_call: TRBV16
cdr3_aa: CASSQSAQGGKTQYF

j_call: TRBJ1-6
v_call: TRBV6-6
cdr3_aa: CASSYSPIRDNPPLHF